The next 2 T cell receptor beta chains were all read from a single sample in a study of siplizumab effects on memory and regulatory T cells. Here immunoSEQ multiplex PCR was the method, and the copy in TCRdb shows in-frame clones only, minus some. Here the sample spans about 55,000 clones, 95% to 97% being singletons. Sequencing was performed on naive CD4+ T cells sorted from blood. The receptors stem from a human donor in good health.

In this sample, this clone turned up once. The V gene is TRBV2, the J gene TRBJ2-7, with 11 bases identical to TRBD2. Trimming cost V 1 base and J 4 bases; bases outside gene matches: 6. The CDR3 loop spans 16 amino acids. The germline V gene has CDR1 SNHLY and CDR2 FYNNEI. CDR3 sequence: CASSEVLAGGPYEQYF. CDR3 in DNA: TGTGCCAGCAGTGAAGTATTAGCGGGAGGGCCTTACGAGCAGTACTTC. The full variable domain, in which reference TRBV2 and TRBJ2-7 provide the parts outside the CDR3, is EPEVTQTPSHQVTQMGQEVILRCVPISNHLYFYWYRQILGQKVEFLVSFYNNEISEKSEIFDDQFSVERPDGSNFTLKIRSTKLEDSAMYFCASSEVLAGGPYEQYFGPGTRLTVT.

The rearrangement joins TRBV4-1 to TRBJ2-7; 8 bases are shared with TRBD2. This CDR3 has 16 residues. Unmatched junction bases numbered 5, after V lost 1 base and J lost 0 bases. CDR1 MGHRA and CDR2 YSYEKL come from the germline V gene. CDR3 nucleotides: TGCGCCAGCAGCCAAGCGGGAGGGCCGAGCTCCTACGAGCAGTACTTC. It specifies CASSQAGGPSSYEQYF.